This T cell receptor (beta chain) stems from a study of T cell responses to AZD1222 COVID-19 vaccine. Study observations and caveats: Once two AZD1222 doses were given, Spike-specific TCR breadth and depth went up.

Libraries were prepared by immunoSEQ multiplex PCR; TCRdb keeps only in-frame clonotypes and omits some of them. Of approximately 220,000 clones in the sample, 90% to 95% are singletons; the top ten hold 1%. V gave up 7 bases and J gave up 1 base, with 10 bases separating them. The CDR3 totals 13 residues. Looked up from germline, CDR1 is LNHDA and CDR2 is SQIVND (reference sequence). Note on this clone: Its matching antigen is unknown.

The sequenced sample was peripheral blood, obtained on day 0 of MenACWY control vaccination. The receptor was derived from an adult in good health. V usage is TRBV19 and J usage is TRBJ1-2, with D perhaps TRBD1 (5 bases). As DNA, the CDR3 is TGTGCCAGTAACCAGGGCCTTAACTATGGCTACACCTTC. Translating it yields CASNQGLNYGYTF.